The clone carrying this TCR beta chain was observed a few times. As yet, its antigen is unknown. This specimen comes from a study of T cell responses to AZD1222 COVID-19 vaccine. Trimming at V came to 4 bases and at J to 0 bases, leaving 3 bases not matched to a gene. CDR1 and CDR2 (germline): SGHKS, YYEKEE (reference sequence). The CDR3 is 15 residues long. Study-wide findings and caveats: Donors, mostly white British, included more females; clonal diversity was possibly underestimated. After two AZD1222 doses, spike-specific TCR breadth and depth rose versus day 0.

Using immunoSEQ multiplex PCR, the repertoire was profiled, and TCRdb retains in-frame clones only, with some absent. The sample has roughly 120,000 clones, just over 85% seen once; the top ten hold 17%. V is TRBV5-5 and J is TRBJ2-7, with TRBD1 matching 11 bases. This sample comprised peripheral blood, obtained 28 days after the second AZD1222 dose. The receptor's source is an adult who received the AZD1222 COVID-19 vaccine. The CDR3 spells CASSRTGGASYEQYF. The CDR3 DNA is TGTGCCAGCAGCCGGACAGGGGGCGCCTCCTACGAGCAGTACTTC.